This TCR beta chain is drawn from a study of blood T cell repertoires in COVID-19. Study background: COVID-19 samples collected from the United States, Italy and Spain covered acute and convalescent phases. Sources were T cells, B-cell-depleted T cells, or PBMCs; the material itself was cDNA or gDNA.

V shed 5 bases, J shed 4 bases, and the junction held 20 bases outside the gene matches. Per the germline V gene, CDR1 is SGHTA and CDR2 is FQGTGA. This CDR3 has 21 amino acids. As originally analysed: For nucleated cells, counts were estimated from reference gene primer amplification. Repertoires were generated with immunoSEQ multiplex PCR, while TCRdb's copy carries only in-frame clones and drops some. V and J calls and clone size come straight from that table; D and trimming were deduced from the DNA. Counted here are approximately 230,000 clones, around 85% occurring once; the ten biggest clones make up more than 7%.

Material for sequencing was peripheral blood. This sequence originates from a man of 80 years or more with acute or convalescent COVID-19. V and J are TRBV7-3 and TRBJ2-6; 10 nucleotides line up with TRBD2. The CDR3 DNA reads TGTGCCAGCAGCACCCTCGGGGCTAGCGGGAGTCCCTCGGGAGGGGCCAACGTCCTGACTTTC. Protein sequence: CASSTLGASGSPSGGANVLTF.